This record concerns one T cell receptor (beta chain) sequence. The data were obtained in a study of regulatory and conventional T cells in breast cancer. Germline V gene data show CDR1 as SNHLY and CDR2 as FYNNEI. The CDR3 consists of 15 residues. The J segment lost 6 bases and the V segment lost 5 bases, leaving 5 bases of the junction unmatched. TCRdb independently ran MiXCR on the PCR reads; one entry per CDR3 protein. The sample shows some 9,900 distinct CDR3 sequences, roughly 36% of them seen only once. The V and J genes are TRBV2 and TRBJ1-6, with TRBD1 matching over 9 bases. The sequence was collected from a male donor in good health. Sequenced input: conventional T cells from blood. The CDR3 DNA is TGTGCCAGCAGTAAACAGGGGGCCGGTAATTCACCCCTCCACTTT. The encoded protein is CASSKQGAGNSPLHF.